This passage covers 26 T cell receptor beta chains from one sample sequenced in a study of control samples from healthy donors and cancer patients (dated by TCRdb to the early 2020s). The library was prepared using the immunoSEQ multiplex PCR assay. In its TCRdb copy, this immuneACCESS table keeps in-frame sequences only and misses some clones. Where compared with another copy, unresolved V genes explain less than half of these, and the others have no known cause. This sample gives some 130,000 clones in total; 92% of them show up just once. Over 2% of the sample lies in the top ten. The sample taken for sequencing was blood. The receptors derive from a woman aged 50 to 60 in good health.

The V gene is TRBV10-1, the J gene TRBJ1-4; 7 bases line up with TRBD1. The V and J ends lost 4 bases and 4 bases, in that order; junction bases with no gene match: 12. This CDR3 has 17 amino acids. In germline, CDR1 is WNHNN, CDR2 SYGVQD (reference sequence). The DNA for the CDR3 is TGCGCCAGCAGTGCCCCGGGACAGTCAGATATTAATGAAAAACTGTTTTTT. Residues: CASSAPGQSDINEKLFF.

This chain uses TRBV6-1 with TRBJ1-2, with D uncertain. With 0 bases removed from V and 11 bases from J, the gap between germline ends came to 13 bases. The CDR3 sequence is 13 residues long. Looked up from germline, CDR1 is MNHNS and CDR2 is SASEGT. CDR3 nucleotides: TGTGCCAGCAGTGAAGCCACGAGGACGGATTACACCTTC. It translates to CASSEATRTDYTF.

V is TRBV19 and J is TRBJ2-5, with D hard to call. V was trimmed by 4 bases and J by 5 bases, leaving 14 bases between them. CDR3 length equals 14 residues. The germline V gene encodes CDR1 LNHDA and CDR2 SQIVND (reference sequence). The CDR3, as DNA: TGTGCCAGTAGTACCAAGGTTTCTGGGGAGACCCAGTACTTC. Its protein is CASSTKVSGETQYF.

This chain uses TRBV11-2 with TRBJ1-4, with D possibly being TRBD1 (6 bases). Trimming stripped 5 bases from V and 8 bases from J, with 15 bases between. The CDR3 is 14 amino acids. CDR1 and CDR2 from the germline V gene are SGHAT and FQNNGV. CDR3 nucleotides: TGTGCCAGCAGCAGCAGGGGTATCGACGAAAAACTGTTTTTT. Its translation is CASSSRGIDEKLFF. The entire variable domain, with the rest obtained from reference TRBV11-2 and TRBJ1-4, is as follows: EAGVAQSPRYKIIEKRQSVAFWCNPISGHATLYWYQQILGQGPKLLIQFQNNGVVDDSQLPKDRFSAERLKGVDSTLKIQPAKLEDSAVYLCASSSRGIDEKLFFGSGTQLSVL.

The CDR3 protein is CASSFKGRNTEAFF. The CDR3 DNA reads TGTGCCAGCAGTTTTAAGGGACGTAACACTGAAGCTTTCTTT. This chain joins TRBV6-5 and TRBJ1-1, with D possibly TRBD1 on 5 matching bases. Germline-derived CDR1 and CDR2 are MNHEY and SVGAGI. This CDR3 is 14 amino acids long. Trimming shortened V by 4 bases and J by 2 bases, and 11 bases separated the two germline ends.

The chain is built from TRBV2 and TRBJ1-5; possible D gene TRBD1, 5 bases. The V gene lost 8 bases and the J gene lost 8 bases, with 16 bases spanning the gap. Germline V CDR1 and CDR2: SNHLY, FYNNEI. This CDR3 region has 13 residues. CDR3 region: CASCSGVREPQHF. As DNA, the CDR3 is TGTGCCAGCTGTTCGGGGGTTAGAGAGCCCCAGCATTTT.

The CDR3 loop is CASSPGQGSKYNSPLHF. The CDR3 nucleotides read TGTGCCAGCAGCCCGGGACAGGGTTCCAAGTATAATTCACCCCTCCACTTT. The V and J genes are TRBV7-9 and TRBJ1-6; TRBD1 aligns across 9 bases. CDR1 SEHNR and CDR2 FQNEAQ come from the germline V gene (reference sequence). The CDR3 is made up of 17 amino acids. The J segment lost 4 bases and the V segment lost 5 bases, leaving 9 bases of the junction unmatched.

The chain is built from TRBV5-4 and TRBJ1-2, with 10 bases that match TRBD1. V trimming: 10 bases; J trimming: 0 bases; junction bases outside the gene matches: 6. The CDR3 is 14 residues long. In germline, CDR1 is SGHNT, CDR2 YYREEE (reference sequence). The CDR3, as DNA: TGTGCCGCCCGGACAGGGGGAGCTAACTATGGCTACACCTTC. It codes for CAARTGGANYGYTF.

The DNA for the CDR3 is TGTGCCAGCAGCCGGAGGACAGACCACGAGCAGTACTTC. The encoded protein is CASSRRTDHEQYF. The chain combines TRBV27 with TRBJ2-7, with D perhaps TRBD1 (6 bases). The CDR3 is 13 residues long. V shed 6 bases and J shed 5 bases, with 14 bases lying between them. Per the germline V gene, CDR1 is MNHEY and CDR2 is SMNVEV (reference sequence).

The V gene is TRBV5-1, the J gene TRBJ1-1; no clear D. V dropped 4 bases and J dropped 1 base, with 17 bases sitting between them. CDR3 length: 16 residues. Per the germline V gene, CDR1 is SGHRS and CDR2 is YFSETQ. The CDR3 reads CASSPNTPAGNTEAFF. CDR3 nucleotides: TGCGCCAGCAGCCCAAACACCCCGGCAGGGAACACTGAAGCTTTCTTT. The full variable domain, with the rest looked up from reference TRBV5-1 and TRBJ1-1, is KAGVTQTPRYLIKTRGQQVTLSCSPISGHRSVSWYQQTPGQGLQFLFEYFSETQRNKGNFPGRFSGRQFSNSRSEMNVSTLELGDSALYLCASSPNTPAGNTEAFFGQGTRLTVV.

The chain uses TRBV5-1 and TRBJ2-7; the match to TRBD2 covers 14 bases. V was clipped by 4 bases and J by 0 bases; unmatched bases: 15. This CDR3 contains 20 residues. Germline V lookup: CDR1 SGHRS, CDR2 YFSETQ. CDR3 sequence: CASSLPKPTSGRDSSYEQYF. The CDR3 nucleotides read TGCGCCAGCAGCCTACCCAAACCGACTAGCGGGAGGGATAGCTCCTACGAGCAGTACTTC.

This rearrangement joins TRBV2 to TRBJ2-2, with D possibly being TRBD2 (5 bases). V was clipped by 2 bases and J by 1 base, with 8 bases between them. In germline, CDR1 is SNHLY, CDR2 FYNNEI. The CDR3 consists of 15 residues. This CDR3 reads CASSENGVNTGELFF. CDR3 DNA sequence: TGTGCCAGCAGTGAAAACGGGGTGAACACCGGGGAGCTGTTTTTT.

The chain carries TRBV18 and TRBJ2-7; 7 positions match TRBD1. Germline assignment: CDR1 KGHSH and CDR2 LQKENI. V lost 1 base to trimming and J lost 0 bases; unmatched junction nucleotides: 6. There are 16 residues in the CDR3. The CDR3, as DNA: TGTGCCAGCTCACCACGAGTAGGACAGGCCTCCTACGAGCAGTACTTC. It encodes CASSPRVGQASYEQYF.

This clone is a singleton in its sample. The rearrangement joins TRBV7-9 to TRBJ2-5; TRBD2 matches at 13 bases. The CDR3 totals 18 residues. Germline assignment: CDR1 SEHNR and CDR2 FQNEAQ (reference sequence). Trimming took 1 base from V and 0 from J; bases not matched to a gene: 5. The CDR3 DNA reads as TGTGCCAGCAGCTTAGGGACTAGCGGGGGAACTAACCAAGAGACCCAGTACTTC. Protein product: CASSLGTSGGTNQETQYF. The whole variable domain, filled in from reference TRBV7-9 and TRBJ2-5, reads DTGVSQNPRHKITKRGQNVTFRCDPISEHNRLYWYRQTLGQGPEFLTYFQNEAQLEKSRLLSDRFSAERPKGSFSTLEIQRTEQGDSAMYLCASSLGTSGGTNQETQYFGPGTRLLVL.

The rearrangement links TRBV7-9 to TRBJ2-5; D uncertain. Trimming removed 2 bases at V and 4 bases at J, with 11 bases between. This CDR3 is built from 14 residues. Germline V lookup: CDR1 SEHNR, CDR2 FQNEAQ (reference sequence). Written as DNA, the CDR3 is TGTGCCAGCAGCTTATTTAGTGTAACAGAGACCCAGTACTTC. Amino acids: CASSLFSVTETQYF.

The chain employs TRBV6-2 or TRBV6-3 and TRBJ2-1, with unresolved D. From germline, CDR1 is MNHEY and CDR2 SVGEGT. There are 13 residues in the CDR3. V shed 4 bases and J shed 9 bases, with 13 bases lying between them. The CDR3, as DNA: TGTGCCAGCAGTTCACCCTTTCCAGCTGAGCAGTTCTTC. Protein product: CASSSPFPAEQFF.

V gene TRBV24-1 combines with J gene TRBJ2-3; TRBD1 matches at 8 bases. The CDR3 is 15 amino acids. Germline values: CDR1 KGHDR, CDR2 SFDVKD. V lost 0 bases and J lost 6; bases outside the gene matches: 4. The CDR3 here is CATSDLGRGPDTQYF. The CDR3, as DNA: TGTGCCACCAGTGATTTGGGCAGGGGGCCTGATACGCAGTATTTT.

The chain uses TRBV5-4 and TRBJ2-3; 15 bases fit TRBD2. J lost 4 bases, V lost 4 bases, and 4 bases had no gene match. The CDR3 runs 16 residues. The germline V gene has CDR1 SGHNT and CDR2 YYREEE (reference sequence). CDR3 loop: CASSPGLAGGSDTQYF. CDR3 DNA: TGTGCCAGCAGCCCGGGACTAGCGGGGGGCTCAGATACGCAGTATTTT.

Only one count was recorded for this clone. This chain connects TRBV19 to TRBJ2-7; TRBD2 aligns across 10 bases. Germline-derived CDR1 and CDR2 are LNHDA and SQIVND (reference sequence). The CDR3 totals 15 residues. J lost 5 bases, V lost 5 bases, and 9 bases had no gene match. Here the CDR3 reads CASSFLAGESHEQYF. The DNA of the CDR3 is TGTGCCAGTAGTTTCCTAGCGGGAGAGAGCCACGAGCAGTACTTC.

This chain uses TRBV5-1 with TRBJ2-1; TRBD2 agrees at 7 bases. The germline CDR1 and CDR2 sequences are SGHRS and YFSETQ. The CDR3 has 17 amino acids. Trimming at V came to 1 base and at J to 8 bases, leaving 15 bases not matched to a gene. CDR3 residues: CASSLWGILAIGDEQFF. CDR3 nucleotides: TGCGCCAGCAGCTTGTGGGGCATACTAGCGATAGGGGATGAGCAGTTCTTC.

The V call is TRBV28, the J call TRBJ2-7, with D uncertain. Germline loops: CDR1 MDHEN, CDR2 SYDVKM. The CDR3 is 12 residues long. Trimming pared 4 bases from V and 6 bases from J, leaving 10 bases between. The CDR3 is CASSSSVREQYF. As DNA, the CDR3 is TGTGCCAGCAGTTCCTCGGTCCGCGAGCAGTACTTC. The full variable domain, its missing parts supplied by reference TRBV28 and TRBJ2-7, is DVKVTQSSRYLVKRTGEKVFLECVQDMDHENMFWYRQDPGLGLRLIYFSYDVKMKEKGDIPEGYSVSREKKERFSLILESASTNQTSMYLCASSSSVREQYFGPGTRLTVT.

This clone was detected once. The chain carries TRBV5-1 and TRBJ1-4; no reliable D call. The germline V gene has CDR1 SGHRS and CDR2 YFSETQ. Trimming shortened V by 4 bases and J by 0 bases, and 10 bases separated the two germline ends. This CDR3 has 15 amino acids. CDR3 coding DNA: TGCGCCAGCAGCCCCGACGGGGCAACTAATGAAAAACTGTTTTTT. Residues: CASSPDGATNEKLFF.

The chain couples TRBV19 to TRBJ1-4, with 9 bases that match TRBD1. The CDR3 consists of 15 residues. Trimming removed 6 bases from V and 7 bases from J; junction bases left unmatched: 9. Per the germline V gene, CDR1 is LNHDA and CDR2 is SQIVND (reference sequence). The CDR3 nucleotides read TGTGCCAGTAGCTTCCGGGACAGGGAAGGTGAAAAACTGTTTTTT. It translates to CASSFRDREGEKLFF. Full variable domain (rest looked up from reference TRBV19 and TRBJ1-4): DGGITQSPKYLFRKEGQNVTLSCEQNLNHDAMYWYRQDPGQGLRLIYYSQIVNDFQKGDIAEGYSVSREKKESFPLTVTSAQKNPTAFYLCASSFRDREGEKLFFGSGTQLSVL.

The chain employs TRBV21-1 and TRBJ2-7; the DNA was not compared with TRBD2, the D call given in the table. TRBV21-1 constitutes a pseudogene. The CDR3 runs 16 residues. The CDR3 DNA reads as TGTGCCAGCAGCAAAGAAAAGCGGGAGGGCCTCTACGAGCAGTACTTC. Protein sequence: CASSKEKREGLYEQYF.

The chain is built from TRBV10-3 and TRBJ1-2; tentative D call: TRBD1 (6 bases). The germline V and J ends were trimmed by 6 bases and 3 bases, with 8 bases remaining between them. This CDR3 is built from 12 residues. The germline CDR1 and CDR2 sequences are ENHRY and SYGVKD. CDR3 coding DNA: TGTGCCATCAGCGCAGGGGACTATGGCTACACCTTC. It yields the protein CAISAGDYGYTF.

The rearrangement joins TRBV4-2 to TRBJ2-3; D is perhaps TRBD1 or TRBD2 (6 bases each). CDR1 is LGHNA and CDR2 is YNFKEQ in the germline V gene. Trimming shortened V by 3 bases and J by 2 bases, and 9 bases separated the two germline ends. CDR3 length: 14 amino acids. The DNA of the CDR3 is TGTGCCAGCAGCCACTGGGGGGCCACAGATACGCAGTATTTT. Amino acid sequence: CASSHWGATDTQYF.